This TCR beta chain is from a study of blood T cell repertoires in COVID-19. Study in general: Italy, Spain and the United States were the sources of the convalescent and acute COVID-19 samples. T cells, B-cell-depleted T cells, or PBMCs provided the cDNA or gDNA that served as material.

As originally analysed: Reference gene primer amplification gave nucleated cell count estimates. The table came from immunoSEQ multiplex PCR; TCRdb's copy has only in-frame clones and leaves some out. The V and J calls and clone size come from that table; D and trimming were worked out from the DNA. Among 55,000 to 70,000 clones, more than 75% were seen once, and the ten largest hold about 22%. The V end was cut by 1 base, the J end by 5 bases, with 10 bases between. CDR1 is SGHNT, CDR2 YYREEE, per germline (reference sequence). The CDR3 sequence is 14 residues long. Sequencing used peripheral blood. This chain uses TRBV5-4 with TRBJ2-1; no firm D call. This clonotype was sampled from a woman aged 55-69 years with acute or convalescent COVID-19. The CDR3: CASSLPFNNNEQFF. Here the CDR3 DNA reads TGTGCCAGCAGCTTGCCTTTTAATAACAATGAGCAGTTCTTC.